This entry lists 3 T cell receptor beta chains sequenced from one sample in a study of T cell responses to AZD1222 COVID-19 vaccine. This table comes from immunoSEQ multiplex PCR, and its TCRdb copy is limited to in-frame clones, with some not included. The sample has more than 100,000 clones, approximately 86% seen once; the top ten hold around 2.4%. The sequences come from peripheral blood, collected on day 0 of AZD1222 vaccination. These receptors originate from an adult in good health.

J is TRBJ2-3 and V is TRBV28, with a tentative D call TRBD2 (5 bases). The V gene's germline CDR1 is MDHEN and CDR2 SYDVKM. V was shortened by 6 bases and J by 3 bases, with 7 bases between the two germline ends. There are 12 residues in the CDR3. CDR3 amino acids: CASRRDTDTQYF. The CDR3 nucleotides read TGTGCCAGCAGGAGGGATACAGATACGCAGTATTTT.

This clone was picked up a small number of times. J is TRBJ2-1 and V is TRBV18, with D possibly TRBD1 on 5 matching bases. With 5 bases removed from V and 3 bases from J, the gap between germline ends came to 14 bases. The germline V gene has CDR1 KGHSH and CDR2 LQKENI. This CDR3 comprises 15 residues. The CDR3 spells CASSSLTVIYNEQFF. CDR3 DNA sequence: TGTGCCAGCTCATCCTTGACAGTTATCTACAATGAGCAGTTCTTC.

The J gene is TRBJ2-2, the V gene TRBV9; 8 bases map to TRBD2. This CDR3 has 18 amino acids. Germline loops: CDR1 SGDLS, CDR2 YYNGEE. The V segment lost 0 bases and the J segment 5 bases; nucleotides outside the gene matches: 12. Written as DNA, the CDR3 is TGTGCCAGCAGCGTAGGTCCCCGAGCGGGAGTAGCTACCGGGGAGCTGTTTTTT. The encoded protein is CASSVGPRAGVATGELFF.